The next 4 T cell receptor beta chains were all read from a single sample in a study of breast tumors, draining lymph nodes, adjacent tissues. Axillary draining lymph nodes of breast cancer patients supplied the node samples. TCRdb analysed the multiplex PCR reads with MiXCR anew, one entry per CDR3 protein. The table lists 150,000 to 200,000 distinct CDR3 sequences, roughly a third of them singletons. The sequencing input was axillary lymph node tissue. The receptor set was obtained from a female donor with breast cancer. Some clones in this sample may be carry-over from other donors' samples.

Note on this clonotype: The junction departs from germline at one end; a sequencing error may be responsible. The CDR3 DNA is TGTGCCAGCAGCGGTGGGACAGGGAAGTTCTACAAGCAGTACTTC. Translation gives CASSGGTGKFYKQYF. The chain carries TRBV7-2 and TRBJ2-7; 9 nucleotides match TRBD1. The CDR3 length is 15 residues. Germline V gives CDR1 SGHTA, CDR2 FQGNSA.

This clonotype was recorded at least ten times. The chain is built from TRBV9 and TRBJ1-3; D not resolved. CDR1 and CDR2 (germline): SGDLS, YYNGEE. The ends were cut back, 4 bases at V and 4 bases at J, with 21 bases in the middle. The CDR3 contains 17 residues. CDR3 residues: CASSPPGRRRGGNTIYF. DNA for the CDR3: TGTGCCAGCAGCCCCCCCGGCAGGCGGAGAGGGGGAAACACCATATATTTT.

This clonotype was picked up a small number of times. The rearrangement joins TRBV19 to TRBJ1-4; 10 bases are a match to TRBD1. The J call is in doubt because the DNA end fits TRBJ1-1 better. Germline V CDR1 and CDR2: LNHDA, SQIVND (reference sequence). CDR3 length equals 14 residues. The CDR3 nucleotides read TGTGCCAGTAGGGGGGACAGGGGAGGGTCTGAAGCTTTCTTT. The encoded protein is CASRGDRGGSEAFF.

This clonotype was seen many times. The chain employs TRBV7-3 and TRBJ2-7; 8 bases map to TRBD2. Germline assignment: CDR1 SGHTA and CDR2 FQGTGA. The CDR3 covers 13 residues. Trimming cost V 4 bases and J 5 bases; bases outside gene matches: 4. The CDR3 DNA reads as TGTGCCAGCAGCTCCGGGAGGGGAAACGAGCAGTACTTC. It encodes CASSSGRGNEQYF.